Included here is one T cell receptor beta chain sequence, with context. Its specificity is not known. Adult donors, all healthy and HIV-negative, had no recent acute infections or vaccinations. CD45RA-negative memory and CD45RA+ naive subsets were split from the CD4+ cells. This specimen belongs to a study of shared clonotypes between healthy human individuals. Germline values: CDR1 SGHRS, CDR2 YFSETQ. J was trimmed by 7 bases and V by 4 bases; bases with no gene match: 18. The CDR3 is 18 amino acids. In the study's own analysis: For the immunoSEQ data, sequences were junction-only without quality scores, so filtering differed. Sequenced by immunoSEQ multiplex PCR; TCRdb stores in-frame clones only, minus some. V, J and clone size reflect that table, while D and trimming were determined from the DNA. The data hold 2,500,000 or so clones, with roughly 93% observed a single time. The study, taken as a whole, reports: Deeper or shallower sequencing was expected to change how clonotypes are shared among donors.

This clonotype was obtained from a man between 18 and 35 years old in good health. Some clones in this sample may be carry-over from other donors' samples. Sample: naive CD4+ T cells from PBMCs. The sample's subset: CD45RA+ positively selected. V gene TRBV5-1 combines with J gene TRBJ2-1; 9 bases match TRBD2. CDR3 bases: TGCGCCAGCAGCCTGATTCCGGGGCTAGCGGGAATGGAGAATGAGCAGTTCTTC. It is translated as CASSLIPGLAGMENEQFF. The whole variable domain, remainder taken from reference TRBV5-1 and TRBJ2-1, is KAGVTQTPRYLIKTRGQQVTLSCSPISGHRSVSWYQQTPGQGLQFLFEYFSETQRNKGNFPGRFSGRQFSNSRSEMNVSTLELGDSALYLCASSLIPGLAGMENEQFFGPGTRLTVL.